This T cell receptor (beta chain) was obtained from a study of T cell repertoires in cytomegalovirus infection. Study information: Selection of CMV epitopes for the study included recently identified HLA-C-restricted and well-studied HLA-B-restricted ones. An indication of both CMV infection and matching HLA type came from public TCR beta signatures.

TCRdb recomputed calls from the reads with MiXCR, one row per CDR3 protein. The profile shows approximately 220,000 distinct CDR3 sequences, 35% to 45% of them singletons. A remark on this clonotype: Its specificity is unknown.

Study results and caveats: Using cumulative public TCR beta family frequency, the authors identified those who carried CMV together with the relevant HLA.

Sequenced here: CD8+ T cells from cultured PBMCs, sampled from culture after CMV antigen stimulation. The origin of this receptor is a human donor in good health (CMV status not recorded). Some clones in this sample may be carry-over from other donors' samples.

The CDR3 loop is CASSLPGDNQPQHF. In DNA form, the CDR3 reads TGCGCCAGCAGCCTTCCGGGAGACAATCAGCCCCAGCATTTT. V gene TRBV4-1 combines with J gene TRBJ1-5; D unclear. This CDR3 is built from 14 residues. V was pared by 4 bases and J by 3 bases, with 10 bases between. The germline CDR1 and CDR2 sequences are MGHRA and YSYEKL.